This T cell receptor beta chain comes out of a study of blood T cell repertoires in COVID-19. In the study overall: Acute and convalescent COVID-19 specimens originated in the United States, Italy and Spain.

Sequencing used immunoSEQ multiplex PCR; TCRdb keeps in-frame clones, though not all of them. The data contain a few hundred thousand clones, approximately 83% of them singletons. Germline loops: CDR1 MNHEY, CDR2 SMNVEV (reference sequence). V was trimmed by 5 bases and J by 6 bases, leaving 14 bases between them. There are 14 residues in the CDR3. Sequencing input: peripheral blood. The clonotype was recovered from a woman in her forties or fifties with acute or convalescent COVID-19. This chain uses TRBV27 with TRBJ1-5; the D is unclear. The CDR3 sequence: CASSEAVEIQPQHF. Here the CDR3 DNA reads TGTGCCAGCAGTGAGGCAGTTGAAATTCAGCCCCAGCATTTT.